The 24 T cell receptor beta chains below come from one sample, sequenced in a study of blood T cell repertoires in COVID-19. This table comes from immunoSEQ multiplex PCR, and its TCRdb copy is limited to in-frame clones, with some not included. Among about 73,000 clones listed, 82% were seen once. Sequencing used peripheral blood. The receptors originated from a woman aged 55-75 years with acute or convalescent COVID-19.

The chain combines TRBV28 with TRBJ1-6, with 7 bases matching TRBD1. The CDR3 spans 17 residues. The J segment lost 4 bases and the V segment lost 7 bases, leaving 13 bases of the junction unmatched. From germline, CDR1 is MDHEN and CDR2 SYDVKM. CDR3 amino acids: CASTQLFGGQYNSPLHF. The CDR3 DNA follows: TGTGCCAGCACCCAACTCTTCGGGGGACAGTATAATTCACCCCTCCACTTT.

This chain connects TRBV5-6 to TRBJ1-5, with D hard to call. CDR1 is SGHDT, CDR2 YYEEEE, per germline. V lost 2 bases, J lost 7 bases, and 10 bases lay in between. This CDR3 contains 13 residues. The CDR3 sequence: CASSFIDSQPQHF. CDR3 sequence (DNA): TGTGCCAGCAGCTTTATTGACTCACAGCCCCAGCATTTT.

The chain recombines TRBV7-6 with TRBJ1-1, with D hard to call. Germline assignment: CDR1 SGHVS and CDR2 FNYEAQ. Trimming took 4 bases from V and 7 from J, leaving 10 bases between them. The CDR3 length is 12 residues. The CDR3: CASSSTRYEAFF. For the CDR3, the DNA is TGTGCCAGCAGCTCGACACGGTATGAAGCTTTCTTT.

V gene TRBV18 combines with J gene TRBJ1-2; a weak D match, TRBD1 (5 bases). Trimming took off 3 bases at V and 4 bases at J, with 12 bases between the two ends. From germline, CDR1 is KGHSH and CDR2 LQKENI. This CDR3 has 14 amino acids. CDR3 amino acids: CASSPVEQVYGYTF. In DNA, the CDR3 is TGTGCCAGCTCACCGGTGGAACAGGTCTATGGCTACACCTTC.

This rearrangement joins TRBV21-1 to TRBJ2-1; TRBD2 reflects the table's D call only, with no check against the DNA. TRBV21-1 is a documented pseudogene. The CDR3 totals 19 residues. The CDR3 spells CASSKDGTSGSKGHGEQFF. The CDR3 coding sequence is TGTGCCAGCAGCAAAGACGGGACTAGCGGGAGTAAGGGTCACGGTGAGCAGTTCTTC.

The J gene is TRBJ2-2, the V gene TRBV6-6; 7 positions match TRBD1. V lost 2 bases to trimming and J lost 1 base; unmatched junction nucleotides: 1. Germline CDR1 is MNHNY and CDR2 is SVGAGI (reference sequence). This CDR3 has 15 residues. As DNA, the CDR3 is TGTGCCAGCAGTTACAACAGGGGGAACACCGGGGAGCTGTTTTTT. It codes for CASSYNRGNTGELFF.

This chain uses TRBV9 with TRBJ1-3; D perhaps matches TRBD1 (6 bases). The ends were cut back, 3 bases at V and 0 bases at J, with 7 bases in the middle. The germline V gene has CDR1 SGDLS and CDR2 YYNGEE. CDR3 length: 14 amino acids. CDR3 loop: CASSGQASGNTIYF. The CDR3, as DNA: TGTGCCAGCAGCGGACAGGCCTCTGGAAACACCATATATTTT.

The chain has TRBV5-8 and TRBJ1-1; 7 nucleotides match TRBD1. Germline loops: CDR1 SGHTS, CDR2 YDEGEE. V lost 0 bases, J lost 5 bases, and 4 bases stayed unmatched. CDR3 length equals 14 residues. CDR3: CASSLGQGVTEAFF. The CDR3 DNA reads as TGTGCCAGCAGCTTGGGTCAGGGGGTAACTGAAGCTTTCTTT. Drawing the rest from reference TRBV5-8 and TRBJ1-1, the complete variable domain is EAGVTQSPTHLIKTRGQQATLRCSPISGHTSVYWYQQALGLGLQFLLWYDEGEERNRGNFPPRFSGRQFPNYSSELNVNALELEDSALYLCASSLGQGVTEAFFGQGTRLTVV.

J is TRBJ2-2 and V is TRBV11-3, with D possibly matching TRBD1 (6 bases). CDR1 and CDR2 from the germline V gene are SGHNT and YENEEA. V lost 4 bases and J lost 1, with 7 bases in between. The CDR3 consists of 14 residues. For the CDR3, the DNA is TGTGCCAGCAGCTCGGACAGGAACACCGGGGAGCTGTTTTTT. It yields the protein CASSSDRNTGELFF.

The CDR3 here is CASRDRGVRTEAFF. In DNA, the CDR3 is TGTGCCAGTCGGGACAGGGGAGTAAGAACTGAAGCTTTCTTT. V and J are TRBV19 and TRBJ1-1; 10 nucleotides agree with TRBD1. CDR3 length: 14 residues. Germline V gives CDR1 LNHDA, CDR2 SQIVND (reference sequence). The V and J ends lost 8 bases and 5 bases, in that order; junction bases with no gene match: 8.

The chain employs TRBV5-1 and TRBJ1-5, with D possibly being TRBD1 (6 bases). Trimming shortened V by 6 bases and J by 4 bases, and 20 bases separated the two germline ends. CDR3 length: 16 amino acids. Germline V gene lookup returns CDR1 SGHRS and CDR2 YFSETQ. The chain's CDR3 is CASTLRLQDRNQPQHF. The CDR3 coding sequence is TGCGCCAGCACCCTGCGCCTACAGGACAGAAATCAGCCCCAGCATTTT.

The gene calls are TRBV14 and TRBJ1-1; no reliable D call. The germline CDR1 and CDR2 sequences are SGHDN and FVKESK. V was pared by 7 bases and J by 1 base, with 10 bases between. The CDR3 extends over 13 amino acids. The CDR3 coding sequence is TGTGCCAGCACTAAATACCAGAACACTGAAGCTTTCTTT. It is translated as CASTKYQNTEAFF.

This chain joins TRBV19 and TRBJ2-1; possibly TRBD2 for D (6 bases). The V and J ends lost 9 bases and 6 bases respectively, with 24 bases between them. Germline V gives CDR1 LNHDA, CDR2 SQIVND (reference sequence). This CDR3 is built from 16 residues. The CDR3 reads CAREPTTSHGGNEQFF. The CDR3 DNA is TGTGCCAGAGAGCCGACGACTAGTCATGGGGGCAATGAGCAGTTCTTC.

There are a few counts of this clone. The chain has TRBV21-1 and TRBJ1-1; the table gives TRBD1 as D, unverified against the DNA. TRBV21-1 is a known pseudogene. The CDR3 sequence is 18 residues long. CDR3 DNA sequence: TGTGCCAGCAGCAAAGGGGAAAGGACAGGAGAGCCGTGCACTGAAGCTTTCTTT. Translated: CASSKGERTGEPCTEAFF.

The chain is built from TRBV5-1 and TRBJ1-2; unclear D gene. This CDR3 contains 13 residues. Germline CDR1 SGHRS, CDR2 YFSETQ. V lost 2 bases to trimming and J lost 6 bases, with 11 bases between them. CDR3 protein: CASSFRQFDGYTF. CDR3 coding DNA: TGCGCCAGCAGCTTCAGGCAGTTTGATGGCTACACCTTC.

The chain joins TRBV10-1 to TRBJ1-1; no reliable D call. CDR1 is WNHNN and CDR2 is SYGVQD in the germline V gene (reference sequence). This CDR3 is built from 18 residues. Trimming shortened V by 0 bases and J by 4 bases, and 21 bases separated the two germline ends. CDR3 amino acids: CASSESNFRAGKGTEAFF. The CDR3, as DNA: TGCGCCAGCAGTGAGTCGAATTTTCGCGCGGGTAAGGGCACTGAAGCTTTCTTT.

V and J are TRBV20-1 and TRBJ2-1, with no clear D. The CDR3 covers 12 residues. Trimming took off 3 bases at V and 8 bases at J, with 11 bases between the two ends. Germline V gene lookup returns CDR1 DFQATT and CDR2 SNEGSKA (reference sequence). CDR3 protein: CSASLESDEQFF. Here the CDR3 DNA reads TGCAGTGCTAGTCTAGAGAGCGATGAGCAGTTCTTC.

V gene TRBV6-5 combines with J gene TRBJ1-3; 7 bases line up with TRBD1. The CDR3 extends over 15 amino acids. After removal of 6 bases from V and 0 bases from J, the junction contained 5 bases not matched to a gene. Germline CDR1 and CDR2: MNHEY and SVGAGI. CDR3 sequence (DNA): TGTGCCAGCAGGGACAGGCCGCACTCTGGAAACACCATATATTTT. Amino acid sequence: CASRDRPHSGNTIYF.

The chain is built from TRBV6-5 and TRBJ1-6, with 9 nucleotides matching TRBD1. Germline V gene lookup returns CDR1 MNHEY and CDR2 SVGAGI. This CDR3 region has 16 residues. The V segment lost 0 bases and the J segment 10 bases; nucleotides outside the gene matches: 7. This CDR3 is CASSYSSGQGTSPLHF. Here the CDR3 DNA reads TGTGCCAGCAGTTACTCGTCGGGACAGGGAACCTCACCCCTCCACTTT.

On this clone itself: One end of the junction varies from germline; a read error may be responsible. The chain links TRBV7-9 to TRBJ2-7; weak D call: TRBD1 (5 bases). This CDR3 region has 15 residues. Germline CDR1 reads SEHNR; CDR2 reads FQNEAQ (reference sequence). The CDR3 sequence is CASSPSGRASSEQYF. The CDR3 DNA reads as TGTGCCAGCAGCCCTTCGGGCAGGGCGTCCTCCGAGCAGTACTTC.

The chain combines TRBV7-2 with TRBJ2-3, with 8 bases that match TRBD2. The ends lost 2 bases at V and 3 bases at J; junction bases unmatched: 7. The germline V gene encodes CDR1 SGHTA and CDR2 FQGNSA. CDR3 length: 16 amino acids. The CDR3 nucleotides are TGTGCCAGCAGCTTATACCCTAGCGGGCTGACAGATACGCAGTATTTT. Translated: CASSLYPSGLTDTQYF.

The chain joins TRBV30 to TRBJ1-6, with 7 bases aligning to TRBD1. J lost 8 bases, V lost 8 bases, and 9 bases had no gene match. CDR1 and CDR2 (germline): GTSNPN, SVGIG (reference sequence). The CDR3 is 13 amino acids. The CDR3 coding sequence is TGTGCCCGTCAACGAGGGGGCGATTCACCCCTCCACTTT. Its translation: CARQRGGDSPLHF.

In the case of this clone: Other nucleotide sequences in the sample specify the same CDR3. V gene TRBV27 combines with J gene TRBJ1-6; D ambiguous. The CDR3 is made up of 14 amino acids. In germline, CDR1 is MNHEY, CDR2 SMNVEV (reference sequence). Trimming removed 3 bases from V and 5 bases from J, with 8 bases in between. Here the CDR3 reads CASSFRQNNSPLHF. The CDR3 DNA follows: TGTGCCAGCAGTTTCCGTCAGAATAATTCACCCCTCCACTTT.

The genes are TRBV28 and TRBJ1-5; possible D gene TRBD1, 5 bases. Trimming took 3 bases from V and 6 from J, leaving 18 bases between them. CDR1 is MDHEN and CDR2 is SYDVKM in the germline V gene. This CDR3 spans 16 amino acids. CDR3 sequence reads: CASSFPDNLRIQPQHF. In DNA form, the CDR3 reads TGTGCCAGCAGTTTCCCGGACAACCTTCGAATTCAGCCCCAGCATTTT.